The clone carrying this T cell receptor (beta chain) was recorded only once. Libraries were prepared by immunoSEQ multiplex PCR; TCRdb keeps only in-frame clonotypes and omits some of them. The sample includes about 350,000 clones, 70% to 90% seen only once; the top ten take less than 4%. The data stem from a study of Ad26.COV2.S vaccination and SARS-CoV-2 variants. Germline CDR1 MGHRA, CDR2 YSYEKL. This CDR3 is built from 16 residues. Trimming took off 0 bases at V and 5 bases at J, with 16 bases between the two ends. Treatment reported: around 19 received Ad26.COV2.S at low or high dose, single or two shots; about 5 received placebo; per-sample allocation not given. Sampling occurred on day 63 after the first vaccine or placebo injection.

The sample in question was peripheral blood, obtained in a trial of Ad26.COV2.S vaccine versus placebo. The clonotype originates from a person between 18 and 65 years old who received the Ad26.COV2.S COVID-19 vaccine or a placebo. The chain combines TRBV4-1 with TRBJ2-5, with D tentatively TRBD1 or TRBD2 (7 bases each). The CDR3 DNA reads as TGCGCCAGCAGCCAAGAAAGTCAGGGGGGGTTGGAGACCCAGTACTTC. Translation gives CASSQESQGGLETQYF.